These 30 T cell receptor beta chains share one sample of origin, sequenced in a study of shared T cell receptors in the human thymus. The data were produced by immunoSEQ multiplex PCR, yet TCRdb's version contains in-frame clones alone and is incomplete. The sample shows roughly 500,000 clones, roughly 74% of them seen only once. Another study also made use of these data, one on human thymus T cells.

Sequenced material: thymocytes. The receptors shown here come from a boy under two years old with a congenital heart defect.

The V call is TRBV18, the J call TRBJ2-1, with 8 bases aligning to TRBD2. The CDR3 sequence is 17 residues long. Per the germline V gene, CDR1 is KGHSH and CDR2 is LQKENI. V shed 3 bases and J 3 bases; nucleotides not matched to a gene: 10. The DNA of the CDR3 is TGTGCCAGCTCACCTCCCCCTGGGGCGGGAGGCTACAATGAGCAGTTCTTC. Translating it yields CASSPPPGAGGYNEQFF. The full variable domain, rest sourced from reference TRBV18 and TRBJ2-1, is NAGVMQNPRHLVRRRGQEARLRCSPMKGHSHVYWYRQLPEEGLKFMVYLQKENIIDESGMPKERFSAEFPKEGPSILRIQQVVRGDSAAYFCASSPPPGAGGYNEQFFGPGTRLTVL.

This chain's CDR3 is CASTPREGQGPYEQYF. In DNA, the CDR3 is TGTGCCAGCACCCCTCGGGAGGGACAGGGTCCCTACGAGCAGTACTTC. The V and J genes are TRBV27 and TRBJ2-7; possibly TRBD1 for D (9 bases). Trimming took 7 bases from V and 2 from J, leaving 21 bases between them. CDR3 size: 16 residues. Germline CDR1 reads MNHEY; CDR2 reads SMNVEV (reference sequence).

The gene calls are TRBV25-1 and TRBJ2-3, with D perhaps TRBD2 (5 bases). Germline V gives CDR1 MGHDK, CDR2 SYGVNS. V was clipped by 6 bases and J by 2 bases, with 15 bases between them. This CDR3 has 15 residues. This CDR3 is CASSRRRASTDTQYF. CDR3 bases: TGTGCCAGCAGCAGGAGGCGGGCCTCCACAGATACGCAGTATTTT.

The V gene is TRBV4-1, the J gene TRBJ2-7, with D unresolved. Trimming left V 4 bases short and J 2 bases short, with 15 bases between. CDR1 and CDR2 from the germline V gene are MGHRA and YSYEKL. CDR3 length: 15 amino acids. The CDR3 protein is CASSLDGGPPYEQYF. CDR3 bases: TGCGCCAGCAGCCTAGACGGCGGCCCTCCCTACGAGCAGTACTTC.

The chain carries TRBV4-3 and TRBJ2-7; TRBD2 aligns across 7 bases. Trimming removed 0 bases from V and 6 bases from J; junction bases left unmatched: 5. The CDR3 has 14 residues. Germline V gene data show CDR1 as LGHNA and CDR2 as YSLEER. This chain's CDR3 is CASSQEAGVAEQYF. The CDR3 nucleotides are TGCGCCAGCAGCCAAGAGGCGGGAGTGGCCGAGCAGTACTTC.

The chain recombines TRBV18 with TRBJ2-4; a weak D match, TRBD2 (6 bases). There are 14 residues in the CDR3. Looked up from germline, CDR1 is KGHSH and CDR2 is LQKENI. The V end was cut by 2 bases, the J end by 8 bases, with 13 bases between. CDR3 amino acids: CASSPGQEGHIQYF. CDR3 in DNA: TGTGCCAGCTCACCAGGGCAGGAGGGGCACATTCAGTACTTC.

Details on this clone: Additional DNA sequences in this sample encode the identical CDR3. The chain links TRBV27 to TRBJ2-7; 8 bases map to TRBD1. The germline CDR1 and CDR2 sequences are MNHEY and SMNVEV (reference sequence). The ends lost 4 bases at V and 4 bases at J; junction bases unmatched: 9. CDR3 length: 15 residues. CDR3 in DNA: TGTGCCAGCAGTTCCTCCCCGGGACAGGATTACGAGCAGTACTTC. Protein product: CASSSSPGQDYEQYF.

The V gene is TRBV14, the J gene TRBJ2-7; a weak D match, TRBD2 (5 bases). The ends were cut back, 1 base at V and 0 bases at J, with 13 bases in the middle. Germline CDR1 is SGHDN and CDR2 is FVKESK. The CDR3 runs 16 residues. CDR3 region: CASSQGYSRASYEQYF. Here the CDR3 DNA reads TGTGCCAGCAGCCAAGGGTACTCGCGGGCCTCCTACGAGCAGTACTTC. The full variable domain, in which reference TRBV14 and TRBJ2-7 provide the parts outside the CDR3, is EAGVTQFPSHSVIEKGQTVTLRCDPISGHDNLYWYRRVMGKEIKFLLHFVKESKQDESGMPNNRFLAERTGGTYSTLKVQPAELEDSGVYFCASSQGYSRASYEQYFGPGTRLTVT.

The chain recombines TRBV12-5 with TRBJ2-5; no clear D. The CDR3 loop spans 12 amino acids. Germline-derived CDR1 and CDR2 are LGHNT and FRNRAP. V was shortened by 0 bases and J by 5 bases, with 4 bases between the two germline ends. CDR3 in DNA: TGTGCTAGTGGTTTGGTAGCGGAGACCCAGTACTTC. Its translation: CASGLVAETQYF. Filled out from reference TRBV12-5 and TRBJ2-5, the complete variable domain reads DARVTQTPRHKVTEMGQEVTMRCQPILGHNTVFWYRQTMMQGLELLAYFRNRAPLDDSGMPKDRFSAEMPDATLATLKIQPSEPRDSAVYFCASGLVAETQYFGPGTRLLVL.

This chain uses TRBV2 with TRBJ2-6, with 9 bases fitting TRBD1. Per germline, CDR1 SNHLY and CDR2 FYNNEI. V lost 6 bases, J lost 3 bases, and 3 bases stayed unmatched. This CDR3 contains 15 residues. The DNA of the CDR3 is TGTGCCAGCAGAAGGGACAGGGTTGGGGCCAACGTCCTGACTTTC. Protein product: CASRRDRVGANVLTF.

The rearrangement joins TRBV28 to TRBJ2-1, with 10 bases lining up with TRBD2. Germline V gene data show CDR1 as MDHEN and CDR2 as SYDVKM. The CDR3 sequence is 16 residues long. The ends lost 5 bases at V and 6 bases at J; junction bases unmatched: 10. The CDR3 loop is CASSRLSGRRGNEQFF. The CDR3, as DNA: TGTGCCAGCAGTCGCCTTAGCGGGAGGAGGGGCAATGAGCAGTTCTTC.

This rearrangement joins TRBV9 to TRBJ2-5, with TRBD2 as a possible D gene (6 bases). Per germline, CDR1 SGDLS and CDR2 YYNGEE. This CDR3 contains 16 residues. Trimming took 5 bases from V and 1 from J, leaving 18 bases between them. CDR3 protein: CASSEEIGLSQETQYF. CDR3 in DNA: TGTGCCAGCAGTGAGGAGATAGGACTATCCCAAGAGACCCAGTACTTC. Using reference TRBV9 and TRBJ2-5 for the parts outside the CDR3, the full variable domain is DSGVTQTPKHLITATGQRVTLRCSPRSGDLSVYWYQQSLDQGLQFLIQYYNGEERAKGNILERFSAQQFPDLHSELNLSSLELGDSALYFCASSEEIGLSQETQYFGPGTRLLVL.

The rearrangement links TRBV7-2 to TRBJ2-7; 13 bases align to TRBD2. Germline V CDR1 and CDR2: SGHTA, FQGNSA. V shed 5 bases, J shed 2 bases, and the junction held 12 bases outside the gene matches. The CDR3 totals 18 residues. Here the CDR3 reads CASSQTLAGGSSTYEQYF. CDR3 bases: TGTGCCAGCAGCCAAACACTAGCGGGAGGGTCATCTACCTACGAGCAGTACTTC.

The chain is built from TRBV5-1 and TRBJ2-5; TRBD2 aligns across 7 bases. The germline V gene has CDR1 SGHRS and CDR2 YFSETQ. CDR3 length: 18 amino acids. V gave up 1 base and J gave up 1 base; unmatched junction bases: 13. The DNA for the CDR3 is TGCGCCAGCAGCTTGCCTCGGGGTTGGCCTAGCGGCCAAGAGACCCAGTACTTC. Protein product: CASSLPRGWPSGQETQYF.

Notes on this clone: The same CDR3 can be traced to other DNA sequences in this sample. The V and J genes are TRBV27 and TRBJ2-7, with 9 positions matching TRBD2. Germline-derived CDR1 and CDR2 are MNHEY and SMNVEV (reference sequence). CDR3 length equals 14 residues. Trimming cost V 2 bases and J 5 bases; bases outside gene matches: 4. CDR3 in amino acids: CASSLAAGGHEQYF. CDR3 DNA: TGTGCCAGCAGTTTAGCGGCGGGAGGGCACGAGCAGTACTTC.

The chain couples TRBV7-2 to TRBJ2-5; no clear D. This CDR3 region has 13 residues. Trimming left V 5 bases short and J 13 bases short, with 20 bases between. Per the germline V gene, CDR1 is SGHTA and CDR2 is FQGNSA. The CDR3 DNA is TGTGCCAGCAGCCCCTTTCCTCTTGAATTCAGGTACTTC. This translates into CASSPFPLEFRYF. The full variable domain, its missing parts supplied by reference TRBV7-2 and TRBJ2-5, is GAGVSQSPSNKVTEKGKDVELRCDPISGHTALYWYRQSLGQGLEFLIYFQGNSAPDKSGLPSDRFSAERTGGSVSTLTIQRTQQEDSAVYLCASSPFPLEFRYFGPGTRLLVL.

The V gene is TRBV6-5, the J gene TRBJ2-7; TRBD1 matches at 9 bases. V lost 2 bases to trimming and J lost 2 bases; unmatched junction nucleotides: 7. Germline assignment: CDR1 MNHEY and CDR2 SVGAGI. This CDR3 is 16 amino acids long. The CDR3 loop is CASSYGTGQGPYEQYF. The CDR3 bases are TGTGCCAGCAGTTACGGTACGGGACAGGGCCCCTACGAGCAGTACTTC.

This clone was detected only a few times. CDR3 in amino acids: CASSQRGGRIGTEAFF. DNA of the CDR3: TGTGCCAGCAGCCAACGCGGGGGCAGAATTGGCACTGAAGCTTTCTTT. This chain links TRBV14 with TRBJ1-1; D may be TRBD1 (6 bases). V lost 2 bases, J lost 4 bases, and 17 bases lay in between. The length of the CDR3 is 16 residues. The germline gives CDR1 SGHDN, CDR2 FVKESK.

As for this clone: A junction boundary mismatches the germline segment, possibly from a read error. CDR3 DNA sequence: TGTGCCAGCAGAGAAGAGACTGCCACCCCGGGAACCGGGGAGCTGTTTTTT. Translating it yields CASREETATPGTGELFF. The chain employs TRBV2 and TRBJ2-2, with D maybe TRBD2 (5 bases). The length of the CDR3 is 17 residues. CDR1 and CDR2 (germline): SNHLY, FYNNEI.

This chain's CDR3 is CATSRELGQEETQYF. The CDR3 DNA sequence: TGTGCCACCAGCAGAGAACTGGGGCAAGAAGAGACCCAGTACTTC. This chain uses TRBV15 with TRBJ2-5, with D possibly being TRBD1 (5 bases). The V gene lost 0 bases and the J gene lost 3 bases, with 11 bases spanning the gap. The CDR3 has 15 residues. Germline V lookup: CDR1 LNHNV, CDR2 YYDKDF (reference sequence).

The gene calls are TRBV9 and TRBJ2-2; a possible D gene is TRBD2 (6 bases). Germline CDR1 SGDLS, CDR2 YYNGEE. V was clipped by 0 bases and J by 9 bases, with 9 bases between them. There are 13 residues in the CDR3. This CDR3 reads CASSVAGSRELFF. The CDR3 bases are TGTGCCAGCAGCGTAGCCGGGAGCCGGGAGCTGTTTTTT.

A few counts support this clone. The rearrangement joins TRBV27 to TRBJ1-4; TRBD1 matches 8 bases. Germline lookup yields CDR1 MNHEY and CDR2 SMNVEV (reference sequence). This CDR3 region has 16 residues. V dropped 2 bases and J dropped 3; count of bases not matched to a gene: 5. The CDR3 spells CASSLRGTGSNEKLFF. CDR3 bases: TGTGCCAGCAGTTTACGCGGGACAGGATCTAATGAAAAACTGTTTTTT.

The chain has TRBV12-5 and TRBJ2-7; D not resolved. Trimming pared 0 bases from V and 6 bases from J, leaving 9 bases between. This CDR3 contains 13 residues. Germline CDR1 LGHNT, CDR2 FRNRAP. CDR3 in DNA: TGTGCTAGTGGTTTGGTACTTAGGAGCGAGCAGTACTTC. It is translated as CASGLVLRSEQYF.

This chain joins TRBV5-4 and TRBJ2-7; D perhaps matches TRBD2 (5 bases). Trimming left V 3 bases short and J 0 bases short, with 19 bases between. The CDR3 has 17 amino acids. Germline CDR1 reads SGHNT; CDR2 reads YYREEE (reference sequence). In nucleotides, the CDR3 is TGTGCCAGCAGCTCCAAGAGGGCAGGACGCCACTCCTACGAGCAGTACTTC. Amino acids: CASSSKRAGRHSYEQYF.

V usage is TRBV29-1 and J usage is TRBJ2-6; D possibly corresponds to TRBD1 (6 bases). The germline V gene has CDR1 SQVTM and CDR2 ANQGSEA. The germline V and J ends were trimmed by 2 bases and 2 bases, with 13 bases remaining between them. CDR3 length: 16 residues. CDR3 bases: TGCAGCGTTGAAATGGAATCAGGGGCTGGGGCCAACGTCCTGACTTTC. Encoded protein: CSVEMESGAGANVLTF.

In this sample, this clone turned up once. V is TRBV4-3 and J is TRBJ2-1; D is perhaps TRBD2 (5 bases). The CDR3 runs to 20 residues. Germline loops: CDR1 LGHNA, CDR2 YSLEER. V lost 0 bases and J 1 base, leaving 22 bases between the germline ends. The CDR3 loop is CASSQDRGVRADHSYNEQFF. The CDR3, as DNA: TGCGCCAGCAGCCAAGATCGGGGAGTGAGGGCCGATCATTCCTACAATGAGCAGTTCTTC.

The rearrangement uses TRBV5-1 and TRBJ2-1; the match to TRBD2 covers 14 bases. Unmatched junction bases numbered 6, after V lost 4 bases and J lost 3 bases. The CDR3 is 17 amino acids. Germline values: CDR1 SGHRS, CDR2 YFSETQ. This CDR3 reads CASSPPGLAGDYNEQFF. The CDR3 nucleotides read TGCGCCAGCAGCCCGCCGGGACTAGCGGGGGACTACAATGAGCAGTTCTTC.

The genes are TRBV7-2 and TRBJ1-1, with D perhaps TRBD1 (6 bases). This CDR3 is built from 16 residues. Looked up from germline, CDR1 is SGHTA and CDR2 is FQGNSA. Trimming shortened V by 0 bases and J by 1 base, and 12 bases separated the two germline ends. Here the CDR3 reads CASSLATRQANTEAFF. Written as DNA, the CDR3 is TGTGCCAGCAGCTTAGCGACCCGACAGGCGAACACTGAAGCTTTCTTT.

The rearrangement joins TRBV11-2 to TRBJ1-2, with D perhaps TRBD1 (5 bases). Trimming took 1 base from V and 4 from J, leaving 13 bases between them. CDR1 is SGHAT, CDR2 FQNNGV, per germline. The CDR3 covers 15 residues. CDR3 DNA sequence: TGTGCCAGCAGCTTAGTGGTTGGGGGGATCTATGGCTACACCTTC. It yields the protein CASSLVVGGIYGYTF.

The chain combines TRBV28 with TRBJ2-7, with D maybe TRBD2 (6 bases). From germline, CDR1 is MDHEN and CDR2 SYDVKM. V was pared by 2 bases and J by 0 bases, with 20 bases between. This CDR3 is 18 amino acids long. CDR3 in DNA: TGTGCCAGCAGTTTAGGGGCCCCGGGAGAGGGGAGCTCCTACGAGCAGTACTTC. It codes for CASSLGAPGEGSSYEQYF.